This TCR beta chain was identified in a study of blood T cell repertoires in COVID-19. Background on the study: PBMCs, B-cell-depleted T cells, or T cells provided the cDNA or gDNA that made up the material.

In the original workflow: Nucleated cell number was recorded as an estimate derived from reference gene primer amplification. Sequencing used immunoSEQ multiplex PCR; TCRdb keeps in-frame clones, though not all of them. That table supplies the V and J calls and clone size; D and trimming were determined from the DNA. Seen here are more than 60,000 clones, under 80% observed once, and the top ten hold 2.5% to 3%. The TCR originated in a human donor with acute or convalescent COVID-19. The donor label of this sample is uncertain. The sequencing sample was made of peripheral blood.

The CDR3, as DNA: TGTGCCAGTAGTATAGGAGGAGCTTACAATGAGCAGTTCTTC. This gives the protein CASSIGGAYNEQFF. The rearrangement links TRBV19 to TRBJ2-1; D remains ambiguous. The CDR3 has 14 residues. The V gene lost 1 base and the J gene lost 4 bases, with 8 bases spanning the gap. CDR1 and CDR2 from the germline V gene are LNHDA and SQIVND (reference sequence).